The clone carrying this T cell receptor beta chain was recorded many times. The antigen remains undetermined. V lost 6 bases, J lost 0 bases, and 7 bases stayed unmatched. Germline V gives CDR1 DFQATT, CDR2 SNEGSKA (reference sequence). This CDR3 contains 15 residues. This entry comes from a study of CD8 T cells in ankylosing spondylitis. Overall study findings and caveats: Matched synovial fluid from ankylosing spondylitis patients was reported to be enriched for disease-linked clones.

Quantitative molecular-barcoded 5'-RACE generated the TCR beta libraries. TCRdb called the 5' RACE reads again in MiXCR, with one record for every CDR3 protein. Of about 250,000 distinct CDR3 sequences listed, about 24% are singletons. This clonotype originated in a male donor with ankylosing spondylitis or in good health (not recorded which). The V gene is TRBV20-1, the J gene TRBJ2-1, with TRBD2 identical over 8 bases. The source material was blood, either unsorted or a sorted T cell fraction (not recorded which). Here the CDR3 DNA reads TGCAGTGCCACTAGCGGAACAACCTCCTACAATGAGCAGTTCTTC. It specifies CSATSGTTSYNEQFF.